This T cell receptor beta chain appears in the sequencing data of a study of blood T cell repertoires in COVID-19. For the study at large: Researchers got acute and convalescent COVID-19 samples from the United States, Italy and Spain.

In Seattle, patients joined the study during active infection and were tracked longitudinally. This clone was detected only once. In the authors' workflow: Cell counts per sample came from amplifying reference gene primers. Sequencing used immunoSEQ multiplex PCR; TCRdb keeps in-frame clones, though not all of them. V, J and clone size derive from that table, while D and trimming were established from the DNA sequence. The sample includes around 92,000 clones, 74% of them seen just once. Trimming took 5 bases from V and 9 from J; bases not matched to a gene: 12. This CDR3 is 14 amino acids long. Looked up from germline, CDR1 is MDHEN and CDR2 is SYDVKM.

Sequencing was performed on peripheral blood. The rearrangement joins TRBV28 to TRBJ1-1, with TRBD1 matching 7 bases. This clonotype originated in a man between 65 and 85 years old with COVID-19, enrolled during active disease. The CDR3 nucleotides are TGTGCCAGCAGTCCTCACTCGACAGGGTGGAAAGCTTTCTTT. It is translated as CASSPHSTGWKAFF.